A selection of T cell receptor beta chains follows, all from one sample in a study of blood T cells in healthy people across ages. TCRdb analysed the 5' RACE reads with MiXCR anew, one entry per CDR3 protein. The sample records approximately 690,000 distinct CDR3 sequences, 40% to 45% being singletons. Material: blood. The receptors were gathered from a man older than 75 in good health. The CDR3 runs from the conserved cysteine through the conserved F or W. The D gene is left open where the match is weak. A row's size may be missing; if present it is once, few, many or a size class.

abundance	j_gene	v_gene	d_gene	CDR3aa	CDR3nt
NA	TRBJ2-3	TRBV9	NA	CASSARDSSTDTQYF	TGTGCCAGCAGCGCCCGGGACTCCAGCACAGATACGCAGTATTTT
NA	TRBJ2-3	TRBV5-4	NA	CASSRGLVPDTQYF	TGTGCCAGCAGCCGGGGTCTAGTTCCAGATACGCAGTATTTT
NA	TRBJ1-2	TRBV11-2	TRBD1	CASSLGGQAFYGYTF	TGTGCCAGCAGCTTAGGGGGACAGGCGTTCTATGGCTACACCTTC
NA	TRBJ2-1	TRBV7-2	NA	CASSPNRVNEQFF	TGTGCCAGCAGCCCGAACAGGGTCAATGAGCAGTTCTTC
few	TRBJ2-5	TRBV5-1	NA	CASSFGRAVETQYF	TGCGCCAGCAGCTTTGGCAGGGCGGTTGAGACCCAGTACTTC
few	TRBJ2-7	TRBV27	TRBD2	CASRLTGTSGRRYEQYF	TGTGCCAGCAGACTTACGGGGACTAGCGGGAGGCGGTACGAGCAGTACTTC
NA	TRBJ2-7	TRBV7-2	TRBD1	CASSLGPGGAQYEQYF	TGTGCCAGCAGCTTAGGACCAGGGGGCGCTCAGTACGAGCAGTACTTC
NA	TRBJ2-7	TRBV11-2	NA	CASSLTGYGEQYF	TGTGCCAGCAGCCTCACAGGGTACGGGGAGCAGTACTTC
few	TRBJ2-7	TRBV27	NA	CASWNREFYEQYF	TGTGCCAGCTGGAACAGGGAGTTCTACGAGCAGTACTTC
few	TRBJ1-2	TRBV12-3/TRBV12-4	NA	CASRAGTGYGCTF	TGTGCCAGCAGGGCCGGGACGGGCTATGGCTGCACCTTC
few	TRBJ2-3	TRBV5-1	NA	CASTLGGGADTQYF	TGCGCCAGCACGCTCGGAGGTGGGGCAGATACGCAGTATTTT
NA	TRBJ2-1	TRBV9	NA	CASSGGRGNEQFF	TGTGCCAGCAGCGGGGGACGGGGCAATGAGCAGTTCTTC